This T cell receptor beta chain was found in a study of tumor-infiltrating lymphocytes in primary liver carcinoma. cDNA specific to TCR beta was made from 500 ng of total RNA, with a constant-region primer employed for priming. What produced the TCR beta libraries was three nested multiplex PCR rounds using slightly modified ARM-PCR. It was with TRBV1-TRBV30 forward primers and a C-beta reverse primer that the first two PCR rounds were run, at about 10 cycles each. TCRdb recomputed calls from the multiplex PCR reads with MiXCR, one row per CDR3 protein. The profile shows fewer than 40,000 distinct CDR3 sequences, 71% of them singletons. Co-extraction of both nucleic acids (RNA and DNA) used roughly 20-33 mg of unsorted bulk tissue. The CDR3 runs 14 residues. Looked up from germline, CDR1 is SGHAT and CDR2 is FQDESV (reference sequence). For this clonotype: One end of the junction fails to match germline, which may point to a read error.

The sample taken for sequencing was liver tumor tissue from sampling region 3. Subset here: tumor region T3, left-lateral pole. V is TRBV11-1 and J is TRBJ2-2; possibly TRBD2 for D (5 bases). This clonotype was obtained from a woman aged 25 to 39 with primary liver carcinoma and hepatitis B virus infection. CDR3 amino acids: CASRPSHDTGELFF. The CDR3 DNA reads TGTGCCAGCAGACCGAGCCATGACACCGGGGAGTTGTTTTTT.